What follows is one TCR beta chain and its context. There is no known antigen for this receptor. Base-call qualities are not available, and no considerably larger clone is one nucleotide away. The data stem from a study of T cell responses to AZD1222 COVID-19 vaccine listed by TCRdb under 2021. Some background on the complete study: AZD1222 recipients given second doses at about 4 weeks or at about 12 weeks were pooled, since spike-specific TCR depth and breadth were not found to differ between the two schedules. TCR sequencing covered 233 trial participants: 207 given two doses of AZD1222 and about 26 given two doses of MenACWY control vaccine. Trial participants were enrolled into age subgroups of 18-55, 56-69 and 70-plus years, which contained approximately 150, 30 and 60 TCR-sequenced participants, respectively.

The germline V end is reduced by 0 bases and the J end by 5 bases; junction bases left unmatched: 4. Based on the germline V gene, the CDR1 and CDR2 sequences are LGHNA and YNFKEQ. Its CDR3 holds 17 amino acids, cysteine through phenylalanine. This entry keeps only the CDR3 DNA: 51 bases, framed from base 1. The paper's findings and limits, for the study overall: Conclusions about previously exposed vaccinees were limited because only six AZD1222 recipients were SARS-CoV-2 seropositive at baseline. After two AZD1222 doses, spike-specific TCR breadth and depth were significantly higher than at day 0 and than in MenACWY recipients. The vaccine-associated CD4 TCRs covered the entire spike protein, and the dominant responses fell in regions 160-218 and 743-854. Epitopes outside the regions mutated in the B.1.351 and B.1.1.7 variants were reportedly recognized by nearly half of the unique spike-specific TCRs. No day 14 peak-response samples were available, so repertoires were characterized only after the peak T cell response. Most participants were white British and females outnumbered males, and the authors suggested that clonal diversity may have been underestimated. The 56-69-year group was small, and its depth increase did not reach significance, likely because of low power.

The time point label here, explained by the study, means: baseline before first vaccination. The vaccinee samples were drawn from two UK trials, COV001 and COV002, one of which was a single-blind randomized controlled phase 2/3 trial testing AZD1222 (ChAdOx1 nCoV-19) in healthy adults. For TCRbeta chain sequencing, PBMC samples from trial participants were taken at day 0 and at day 28 after the second dose. The CDR3 regions of human TCRbeta chains were analyzed by immunosequencing. The paper's processing steps were these. Repertoire TCRs were matched against a reference library of SARS-CoV-2-specific TCRs generated with the MIRA antigen-specificity platform. Breadth meant the fraction of unique TCRs that were SARS-CoV-2-associated, whereas depth meant the fraction of total T cells that were SARS-CoV-2-associated. Using the MIRA data, every spike-specific TCR was mapped to the spike region that the TCR reacted to and assigned to either a CD4 or a CD8 class. Log10-transformed breadth and depth values were compared by one-way ANOVA with Sidak's multiple comparisons tests. TCRdb provides this immuneACCESS table in a form limited to in-frame rearrangements. Some clones are lacking; in checked studies, under half of them reflect an unresolved V gene, and why the rest are absent is not known. V and J calls and clone size are copied from that table; D and trimming were computed from the DNA. The sample has some 140,000 clones on record, around 90% of them singletons. Of the sample, approximately 3.1% is held by the ten largest clones.

This sequence was found in an adult in good health. The sample here was peripheral blood, taken on day 0 of AZD1222 vaccination. The chain is assembled from TRBV4-2 and TRBJ2-2; TRBD2 aligns with 12 central bases. The CDR3 corresponds to CASSQELAGGPTGELFF. The sequenced DNA is TGTGCCAGCAGCCAAGAACTAGCGGGGGGCCCGACCGGGGAGCTGTTTTTT.